Listed here is a single T cell receptor beta chain. Its antigen has not been determined. No qualities accompany the bases; no much larger clone lies one base away. Moderately to severely active disease, a Clinical Activity Score of at least 3, a NOSPECS grade of at least 4, and a duration under 3 months were present in ophthalmopathy patients. Patients with uncontrolled infections, other autoimmune diseases, pregnancy or lactation were excluded. Clinical symptoms, serum thyroxine and TRAb, thyroid ultrasound, and orbital computed tomography formed the basis for the diagnoses. PBMCs were separated from about 10 ml of fresh peripheral blood using Ficoll-Paque density gradient centrifugation. Total RNA was extracted using Trizol reagent, and RNA quality was assessed on an Agilent 2100 Bioanalyzer. TCR beta CDR3 regions were amplified from RNA transcripts. For the first round of RT-PCR on the TCR CDR3, the HTBI primer set was used together with the Qiagen OneStep RT-PCR kit. A second multiplex PCR round built the libraries, followed by size selection and purification. Sequencing of the libraries was done on an Illumina HiSeq2000 using paired-end 100 bp reads. As for the authors' bioinformatics: SOAPnuke was used to process the raw data, with reads discarded if the reads contained adapters or uncalled bases, had a mean Phred below 15, or lacked an exact constant-primer or identifier match. High-quality paired reads were merged using COPE v1.2.5, and each unique nucleotide sequence was defined as a clonotype. MiTCR v1.1 was used to align clonotypes to the IMGT TRBV, TRBD and TRBJ reference segments. Only V-J combinations with frequency above 0.0001, covering about 99% of repertoires, were analysed. A TCS score was defined as the ratio of F50 (clonal expansion) to E x V (chaos), with BLOSUM62-based TCRdist applied between CDR3 peptides within each V-J. Welch's t-statistics and random forest reduced around 520 V-J features to roughly 13, which were used in a naive Bayes classifier (R e1071). TCRdb reran the public reads through fastp at Q25 and MiXCR, keeping productive beta chains. Rows with one shared CDR3 protein collapse into an entry with the most common genes and DNA. Clone size and V and J calls follow TCRdb, not the original study. The sample data list about 610,000 distinct CDR3 sequences, and roughly 15% of these were observed just once. In total, the top ten clones hold roughly 3% of the sample.

This record comes from a study of T cells in Graves' hyperthyroidism and ophthalmopathy (dated by TCRdb to between 2018 and 2021). Background on the whole study: Peripheral blood was sampled at the time of initial diagnosis, prior to any treatment. An independent validation cohort of around 19 hyperthyroidism patients and over 15 patients who later progressed to ophthalmopathy tested prospective prediction of ophthalmopathy. According to the paper, TCR Vbeta CDR3 sequencing was carried out on about 140 peripheral blood samples, which came from 40 to 45 ophthalmopathy, approximately 78 hyperthyroidism and approximately 17 progressor patients. To identify TCR V-J signatures that set the groups apart, the researchers used a discovery cohort of 100 or so patients, made up of under 50 with Graves' ophthalmopathy and some 60 with stable Graves' hyperthyroidism. After sampling, hyperthyroidism patients received methimazole starting at 30 mg daily, and ophthalmopathy patients received high-dose intravenous methylprednisolone. In more than 5 Graves' hyperthyroidism patients, the study also compared T-cell repertoires from thyroid tissue with T-cell repertoires from blood. The 95 to 100 discovery patients were randomly divided into training and test sets at a 7:3 ratio.

Beyond this particular receptor, the publication reports: Sample size was not statistically predetermined, and blinding of investigators to group allocation was not performed. Most expanded thyroid clonotypes (frequency above 0.001) were also detected in blood, a finding suggesting that blood repertoires may reflect thyroid immune responses. In validation, the model predicted progression to ophthalmopathy a median of about 6.5 months before onset, with about 64% sensitivity and 72.22% specificity. In cross-validation, a model built on a 13 V-J signature told ophthalmopathy apart from stable hyperthyroidism with just under 90% sensitivity and about 81% specificity, and in testing the same model reached 80%/75%.

The CDR3, from cysteine to phenylalanine, totals 14 residues. The entry retains the CDR3 DNA only, 42 bases that are in frame from base 1. V drops 0 bases and J drops 3 bases, leaving 9 bases in between. The chain is assembled from TRBV12-3 or TRBV12-4 and TRBJ2-7; perhaps TRBD2 is the D gene, with 6 bases matching. The specimen sequenced was blood. The TCR originated in a woman in her thirties or forties with Graves' ophthalmopathy. The nucleotides are TGTGCCAGCAGTTTAGCGGGGGGTTTCTACGAGCAGTACTTC. It specifies CASSLAGGFYEQYF.